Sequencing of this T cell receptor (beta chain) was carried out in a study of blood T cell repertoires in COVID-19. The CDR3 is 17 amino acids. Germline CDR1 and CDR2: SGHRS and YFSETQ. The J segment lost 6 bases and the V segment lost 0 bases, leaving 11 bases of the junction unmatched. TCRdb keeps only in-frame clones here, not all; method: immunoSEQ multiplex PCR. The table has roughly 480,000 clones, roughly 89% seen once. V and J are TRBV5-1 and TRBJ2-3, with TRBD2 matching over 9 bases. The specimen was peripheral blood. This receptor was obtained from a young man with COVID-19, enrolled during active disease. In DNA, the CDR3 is TGCGCCAGCAGCTTGGCCCGACTAGCGGTACGTTATGATACGCAGTATTTT. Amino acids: CASSLARLAVRYDTQYF.